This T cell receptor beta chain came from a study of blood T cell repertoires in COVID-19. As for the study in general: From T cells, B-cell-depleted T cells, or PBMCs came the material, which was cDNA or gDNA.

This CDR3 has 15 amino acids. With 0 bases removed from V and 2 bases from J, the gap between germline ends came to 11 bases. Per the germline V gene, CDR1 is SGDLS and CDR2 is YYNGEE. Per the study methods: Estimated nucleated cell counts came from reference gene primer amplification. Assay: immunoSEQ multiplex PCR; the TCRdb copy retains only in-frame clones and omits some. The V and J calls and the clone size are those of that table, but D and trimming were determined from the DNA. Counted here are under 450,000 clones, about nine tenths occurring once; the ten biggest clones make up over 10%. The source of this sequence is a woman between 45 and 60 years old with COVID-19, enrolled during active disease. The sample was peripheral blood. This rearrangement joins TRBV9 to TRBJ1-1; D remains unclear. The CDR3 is CASSVEEAANTEAFF. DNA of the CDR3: TGTGCCAGCAGCGTAGAAGAGGCAGCCAACACTGAAGCTTTCTTT.